This T cell receptor beta chain originates from a study of PD-1 blockade in classical Hodgkin lymphoma. Here immunoSEQ multiplex PCR was the method, and the copy in TCRdb shows in-frame clones only, minus some. This repertoire shows roughly 8,500 clones, roughly 89% found once; its top ten account for around 35%. The CDR3 runs to 15 residues. In germline, CDR1 is SGHRS, CDR2 YFSETQ. Trimming removed 0 bases at V and 1 base at J, with 10 bases between. Stated time point: cycle 4 day 1 (C4D1), after less than 7 weeks of nivolumab. There was relapse after autologous stem cell transplantation in every patient, and there was variation in brentuximab vedotin exposure.

This receptor was identified in a human donor with classical Hodgkin lymphoma. Sequenced here: peripheral blood mononuclear cells (PBMCs), sampled before the fourth cycle of nivolumab. The rearrangement joins TRBV5-1 to TRBJ1-2, with D perhaps matching TRBD1 (6 bases). As DNA, the CDR3 is TGCGCCAGCAGCTTGGAAGGGGGACGTAACTATGGCTACACCTTC. Amino acids: CASSLEGGRNYGYTF.